The rows below give T cell receptor beta chains drawn from one sample of a study of blood T cell repertoires in COVID-19. Profiling relied on immunoSEQ multiplex PCR, and the TCRdb table lists in-frame clones only, not all of them. The sample has around 200,000 clones; about 87% are singletons. The source material was PBMCs or T cells enriched from blood (not recorded which). All receptors derive from a woman between 25 and 40 years old who had recovered from COVID-19. The CDR3 runs from the conserved cysteine through the conserved F or W. A D gene is named only where the DNA matches it firmly. Some rows have no size entry. The others give once, few or many, or a class for an expanded clone.

>TRBJ2-1|few|TRBV4-3|-
TGCGCCAGCAGCCAAGATGGGCAGGGGAATGAGCAGTTCTTC
CASSQDGQGNEQFF
>TRBJ1-1|-|TRBV7-9|-
TGTGCCTCACGAGGGGACAAAGGGCCTGAAGCTTTCTTT
CASRGDKGPEAFF
>TRBJ2-7|-|TRBV5-6|TRBD2
TGTGCCAGCAGCTTTGGAGGTCTAGCGGGGGCCGAGCAGTACTTC
CASSFGGLAGAEQYF
>TRBJ2-7|-|TRBV4-2|TRBD2
TGTGCCAGCAGCCAAGATCCGGCGGGGGAAAGGTACGAGCAGTACTTC
CASSQDPAGERYEQYF
>TRBJ1-3|-|TRBV5-6|-
TGTGCCAGCGGCAGGGGAAACACCATATATTTT
CASGRGNTIYF
>TRBJ1-3|-|TRBV23-1|-
TGCGCCAGACGGGGAAACACCATATATTTT
CARRGNTIYF
>TRBJ2-3|-|TRBV2|-
TGTGCCAGCAGCCCCCTTGAGGGCGGGGGCCCAACAGATACGCAGTATTTT
CASSPLEGGGPTDTQYF
>TRBJ1-2|-|TRBV2|TRBD1
TGTGCCAGCAATCTCTTTCCCCAGGGGGCTAAAGGCTACACCTTC
CASNLFPQGAKGYTF
>TRBJ1-2|-|TRBV12-3/TRBV12-4|-
TGTGCCAGCAGCCTCAGGGGCCCTGATGGCTACACCTTC
CASSLRGPDGYTF
>TRBJ2-6|-|TRBV19|-
TGTGCCAGTAGCCAGGGGCCCTCTGGGGCCAACGTCCTGACTTTC
CASSQGPSGANVLTF
>TRBJ1-3|-|TRBV18|TRBD1
TGTGCCAGCTCCCTTTCGGGGACAGATGGAAACACCATATATTTT
CASSLSGTDGNTIYF
>TRBJ1-1|-|TRBV7-8|TRBD1
TGTGCCAGCAGCCAGAGACAGGGGTCCACTGAAGCTTTCTTT
CASSQRQGSTEAFF
>TRBJ1-1|-|TRBV6-4|-
TGTGCCAGCCCTCCAGGGATTAACACTGAAGCTTTCTTT
CASPPGINTEAFF
>TRBJ1-4|-|TRBV4-2|TRBD1
TGTGCCAGCAGCCCCGAAGGGACAGGGGTAAAACTGTTTTTT
CASSPEGTGVKLFF
>TRBJ1-2|-|TRBV12-3/TRBV12-4|-
TGTGCCAGCAGTTTACAGGGCCCCTATGGCTACACCTTC
CASSLQGPYGYTF
>TRBJ1-1|-|TRBV5-4|TRBD1
TGTGCCAGCAGCTTGGGTGGACAGGGGGGATCCGGAGCTTTCTTT
CASSLGGQGGSGAFF
>TRBJ1-5|few|TRBV4-1|-
TGCGCCAGCAGCCAAGATCGATCAGGGGACAATCAGCCCCAGCATTTT
CASSQDRSGDNQPQHF
>TRBJ2-7|-|TRBV5-6|-
TGTGCCAGCAGCCCAGGTCCAGTCTCCTACGAGCAGTACTTC
CASSPGPVSYEQYF
>TRBJ2-1|-|TRBV5-4|-
TGTGCCAGCAGCTTGGCCTTGGCTAGCGCGACTGAGCAGTTCTTC
CASSLALASATEQFF
>TRBJ1-2|-|TRBV24-1|-
TGTGCCACCAGTGATTCCAGGATTCCTCCGGGCTACACCTTC
CATSDSRIPPGYTF
>TRBJ2-1|-|TRBV6-4|TRBD1
TGTGCCAGCAGTGACTCGGACAGGGGTGAGCAGTTCTTC
CASSDSDRGEQFF
>TRBJ1-5|-|TRBV21-1|-
TGTGCCAGCAGCAAAGGACACGAACAGGCGCTAGTGCATCAGCCCCAGCATTTT
CASSKGHEQALVHQPQHF
>TRBJ1-4|-|TRBV4-3|-
TGCGCCAGCAGCCAGGGGGCAGATGAAAAACTGTTTTTT
CASSQGADEKLFF
>TRBJ1-5|-|TRBV5-8|-
TGTGCCAGCAGCTTGGGGACAGATAGCAATCAGCCCCAGCATTTT
CASSLGTDSNQPQHF
>TRBJ2-5|-|TRBV27|-
TGTGCCAGCAGTTTACGCGCCAGCGAAGAGACCCAGTACTTC
CASSLRASEETQYF
>TRBJ1-4|-|TRBV11-2|TRBD1
TGTGCCAGCAGCCGGAAACAGGGGGTCCATAATGAAAAACTGTTTTTT
CASSRKQGVHNEKLFF
>TRBJ1-1|once|TRBV7-8|-
TGTGCCAGCAGCCCCAGGGGCACTGAAGCTTTCTTT
CASSPRGTEAFF
>TRBJ2-5|-|TRBV7-9|TRBD1
TGTGCCAGCAGCTTAGACCGGACAGGGGGGACCCAGTACTTC
CASSLDRTGGTQYF
>TRBJ2-1|-|TRBV5-1|TRBD1
TGCGCCAGCAGCAAAGGACAGGGATCCTACAATGAGCAGTTCTTC
CASSKGQGSYNEQFF
>TRBJ1-1|-|TRBV7-9|-
TGTGCCAGCAGCTTAGAGCAGACATACTCCAACATGAACACTGAAGCTTTCTTT
CASSLEQTYSNMNTEAFF
>TRBJ1-1|once|TRBV7-9|-
TGTGCCAGCAGCTTAGGCGTGGTTAACACTGAAGCTTTCTTT
CASSLGVVNTEAFF
>TRBJ2-3|-|TRBV4-2|TRBD2
TGTGCCAGCAGCCAAGAGGGACTAGATTTCGTGTGGAGCCCAGATACGCAGTATTTT
CASSQEGLDFVWSPDTQYF
>TRBJ2-3|-|TRBV12-3/TRBV12-4|-
TGTGCCAGCAGTTTGGGCAGCACAGATACGCAGTATTTT
CASSLGSTDTQYF
>TRBJ2-5|once|TRBV11-3|TRBD2
TGTGCCAGCAGCTTAGACGGTAGCGGGGGACCTGGGGAGACCCAGTACTTC
CASSLDGSGGPGETQYF
>TRBJ2-7|-|TRBV19|-
TGTGCCAGTAGTTTAACCGGGACACGGGCTACCTATGGGCAGTACTTC
CASSLTGTRATYGQYF
>TRBJ1-4|-|TRBV7-9|TRBD1
TGTGCCAGCAGCCCAAGTCCGGGACAGGGGGAAGGTACTAATGAAAAACTGTTTTTT
CASSPSPGQGEGTNEKLFF
>TRBJ1-5|-|TRBV6-2/TRBV6-3|-
TGTGCCAGCAGTTACAACATGGACCCAGGGGATCAGCCCCAGCATTTT
CASSYNMDPGDQPQHF
>TRBJ1-4|-|TRBV12-5|TRBD1
TGTGCTAGTGGTTTCGACAGGGTGGCGACTAATGAAAAACTGTTTTTT
CASGFDRVATNEKLFF
>TRBJ1-5|-|TRBV4-3|-
TGCGCCAGCAGCCACCGAGCGGGAGATCAGCCCCAGCATTTT
CASSHRAGDQPQHF
>TRBJ1-6|-|TRBV7-2|TRBD1
TGTGCCAGCAGCGCTCGACAGGGATTGGGATCATCCCTCCACTTT
CASSARQGLGSSLHF
>TRBJ2-7|-|TRBV23-1|TRBD1
TGCGCCAGCAGTCAAAGGGGACAGGCCTACGAGCAGTACTTC
CASSQRGQAYEQYF
>TRBJ1-1|-|TRBV6-2/TRBV6-3|TRBD1
TGTGCCAGCAGTTGGGGGAACAGGGGTGGAGGTGGCACTGAAGCTTTCTTT
CASSWGNRGGGGTEAFF
>TRBJ1-3|-|TRBV5-1|-
TGCGCCAGCAGCTTGGGACTTGGGAGCTCTGGAAACACCATATATTTT
CASSLGLGSSGNTIYF
>TRBJ1-5|-|TRBV4-3|TRBD1
TGCGCCAGCAGCCAGGACAGGAGCAATCAGCCCCAGCATTTT
CASSQDRSNQPQHF
>TRBJ2-7|-|TRBV5-8|TRBD1
TGTGCCAGCAGTATGGGACAGCCCTACGAGCAGTACTTC
CASSMGQPYEQYF
>TRBJ2-7|-|TRBV27|TRBD2
TGTGCCAGCAGCGTGGGACTAGCGGCGTCCTACGAGCAGTACTTC
CASSVGLAASYEQYF
>TRBJ1-4|-|TRBV18|-
TGTGCCAGCTCACCGGGACAAAATAATGAAAAACTGTTTTTT
CASSPGQNNEKLFF
>TRBJ1-1|-|TRBV2|TRBD1
TGTGCCAGCAGAGAGGTGGGGACAGGGGTTCGGACTGAAGCTTTCTTT
CASREVGTGVRTEAFF
>TRBJ2-7|-|TRBV4-1|TRBD1
TGCGCCAGCAGCCAAGATTCCGGGACAGGGATAGGCTCTGGCGAGCAGTACTTC
CASSQDSGTGIGSGEQYF
>TRBJ1-6|-|TRBV5-1|-
TGCGCCAGCAGCTTCCGGGGAAATGAAGCTTCCTATAATTCACCCCTCCACTTT
CASSFRGNEASYNSPLHF
>TRBJ2-1|-|TRBV11-2|TRBD1
TGTGCCAGCAGCTTTGCCGGGACAGGGGACTACAATGAGCAGTTCTTC
CASSFAGTGDYNEQFF
>TRBJ2-6|-|TRBV19|TRBD1
TGTGCCAGTAGTACCGACAGGGGGAGCTCTGGGGCCAACGTCCTGACTTTC
CASSTDRGSSGANVLTF
>TRBJ1-5|-|TRBV5-5|TRBD1
TGTGCCAGCAGCTTGCAGGGGGCCGCTTTAGTGGGACAGCCCCAGCATTTT
CASSLQGAALVGQPQHF
>TRBJ1-1|-|TRBV7-2|TRBD1
TGTGCCAGCTCGGACAGGGGAGGAACTGAAGCTTTCTTT
CASSDRGGTEAFF
>TRBJ2-7|once|TRBV3-1/TRBV3-2|-
TGTGCCAGCAGCCGATTTTCCCAGGGGCCCTACGAGCAGTACTTC
CASSRFSQGPYEQYF